This TCR beta chain was captured by sequencing in a study of blood T cells in healthy people across ages. Sample-barcoded 5' priming and a J-beta primer mix drove a second PCR of roughly 6 to 12 cycles. TCRdb fed the 5' RACE reads into MiXCR, producing one record per CDR3 protein. In the table there are around 1.5 million distinct CDR3 sequences, around 59% of which are singletons. V dropped 0 bases and J dropped 5 bases, with 11 bases sitting between them. Germline CDR1 and CDR2: MNHEY and SMNVEV (reference sequence). This CDR3 contains 15 residues. The V call is TRBV27, the J call TRBJ1-5; D is undetermined. The TCR originated in a man aged 18-30 years in good health. The sequenced sample was blood. CDR3 coding DNA: TGTGCCAGCAGTTTATCAGGCTTCGCGGATCAGCCCCAGCATTTT. Protein: CASSLSGFADQPQHF.